A selection of T cell receptor beta chains follows, all from one sample in a study of shared clonotypes between healthy human individuals. Here immunoSEQ multiplex PCR was the method, and the copy in TCRdb shows in-frame clones only, minus some. The sample yields approximately 600,000 clones, 85% to 95% seen once. Sequencing was performed on naive CD8+ T cells sorted from blood. The receptors here all came from a woman aged 25 to 39 in good health. Both conserved end residues are part of each CDR3. Fields, in order: V gene, D gene, J gene, clone size, CDR3 protein, CDR3 DNA. A D gene is named only where the DNA matches it firmly. The listing skips clone size in some rows; elsewhere it reads once, few, many or a size class.

V: TRBV9
D: NA
J: TRBJ1-1
size: NA
CDR3: CASSVGWGEAFF
DNA: TGTGCCAGCAGCGTAGGCTGGGGTGAGGCTTTCTTT

V: TRBV7-6
D: TRBD2
J: TRBJ2-2
size: once
CDR3: CASEEAGGPGGELFF
DNA: TGTGCCAGCGAGGAAGCGGGAGGGCCGGGCGGGGAGCTGTTTTTT

V: TRBV28
D: NA
J: TRBJ2-1
size: NA
CDR3: CASSSQQDLGFF
DNA: TGTGCCAGCAGTTCCCAGCAGGATCTGGGGTTCTTC

V: TRBV2
D: NA
J: TRBJ2-1
size: NA
CDR3: CASSEDAGSYNEQFF
DNA: TGTGCCAGCAGCGAGGACGCCGGCTCCTACAATGAGCAGTTCTTC

V: TRBV6-1
D: NA
J: TRBJ2-5
size: NA
CDR3: CASTSQETQYF
DNA: TGTGCCAGCACCTCCCAAGAGACCCAGTACTTC

V: TRBV10-1
D: NA
J: TRBJ2-5
size: NA
CDR3: CASSDDNGAEETQYF
DNA: TGCGCCAGCAGTGATGATAACGGGGCGGAAGAGACCCAGTACTTC

V: TRBV6-5
D: TRBD1
J: TRBJ1-2
size: NA
CDR3: CATRGDSLNYGYTF
DNA: TGTGCCACCCGGGGGGACAGCCTAAACTATGGCTACACCTTC

V: TRBV29-1
D: TRBD1
J: TRBJ1-2
size: NA
CDR3: CSVEDQGGGYTF
DNA: TGCAGCGTTGAAGATCAGGGGGGTGGCTACACCTTC

V: TRBV5-4
D: NA
J: TRBJ2-7
size: NA
CDR3: CASSLGAGAYEQYF
DNA: TGTGCCAGCAGCTTGGGTGCTGGGGCCTACGAGCAGTACTTC

V: TRBV27
D: NA
J: TRBJ1-1
size: NA
CDR3: CASSLGPGSTEAFF
DNA: TGTGCCAGCAGTTTAGGTCCGGGGAGCACTGAAGCTTTCTTT

V: TRBV9
D: TRBD1
J: TRBJ2-6
size: NA
CDR3: CASSVSRDRTYYSGANVLTF
DNA: TGTGCCAGCAGCGTATCCCGGGACAGGACATACTACTCTGGGGCCAACGTCCTGACTTTC

V: TRBV5-6
D: NA
J: TRBJ2-5
size: NA
CDR3: CASSREGAGTGVETQYF
DNA: TGTGCCAGCAGCCGCGAGGGGGCCGGGACGGGAGTAGAGACCCAGTACTTC